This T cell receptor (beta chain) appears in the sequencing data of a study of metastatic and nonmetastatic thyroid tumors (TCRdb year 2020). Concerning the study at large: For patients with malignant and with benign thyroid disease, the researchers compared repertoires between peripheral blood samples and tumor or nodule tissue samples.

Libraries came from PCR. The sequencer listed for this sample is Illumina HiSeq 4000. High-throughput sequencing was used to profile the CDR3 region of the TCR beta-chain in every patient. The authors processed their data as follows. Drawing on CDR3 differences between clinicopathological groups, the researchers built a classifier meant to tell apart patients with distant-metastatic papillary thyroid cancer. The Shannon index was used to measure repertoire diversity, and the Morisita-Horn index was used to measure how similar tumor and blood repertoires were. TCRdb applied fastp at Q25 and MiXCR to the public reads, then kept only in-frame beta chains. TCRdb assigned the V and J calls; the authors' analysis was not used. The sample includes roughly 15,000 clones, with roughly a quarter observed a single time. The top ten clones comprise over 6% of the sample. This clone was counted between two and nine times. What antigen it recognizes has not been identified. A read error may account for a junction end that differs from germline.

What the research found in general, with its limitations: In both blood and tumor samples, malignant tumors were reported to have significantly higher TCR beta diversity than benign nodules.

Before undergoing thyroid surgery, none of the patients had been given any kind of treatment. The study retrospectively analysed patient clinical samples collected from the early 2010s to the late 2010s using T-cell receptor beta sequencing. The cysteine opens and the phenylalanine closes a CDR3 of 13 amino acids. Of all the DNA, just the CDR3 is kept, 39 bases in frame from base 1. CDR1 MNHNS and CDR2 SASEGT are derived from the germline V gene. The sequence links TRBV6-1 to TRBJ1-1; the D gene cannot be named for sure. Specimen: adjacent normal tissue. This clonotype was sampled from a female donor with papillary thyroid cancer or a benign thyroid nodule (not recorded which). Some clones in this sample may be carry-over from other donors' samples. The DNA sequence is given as TGTGCCAGCATCGTGACCTTGAACACTAAAGCTTTCTTT. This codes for CASIVTLNTKAFF.